A selection of T cell receptor beta chains follows, all from one sample in a study of blood T cell repertoires in COVID-19. Sequencing used immunoSEQ multiplex PCR; TCRdb keeps in-frame clones, though not all of them. The table has around 150,000 clones, around 80% seen once. The sequenced sample consisted of peripheral blood. The receptors were gathered from a man between 60 and 70 years old who had recovered from COVID-19. Both conserved end residues are part of each CDR3. The D gene is left open where the match is weak. Clone size is given for some rows only: seen once, a few or many times, or a class if the clone is expanded.

J gene: TRBJ2-7; clone size: NA; V gene: TRBV29-1; D gene: NA; CDR3 protein: CSVEDTYEQYF; CDR3 DNA: TGCAGCGTTGAAGACACCTACGAGCAGTACTTC
J gene: TRBJ1-1; clone size: NA; V gene: TRBV28; D gene: TRBD1; CDR3 protein: CASSPLTGRNTEAFF; CDR3 DNA: TGTGCCAGCAGCCCCTTGACAGGGAGGAACACTGAAGCTTTCTTT
J gene: TRBJ1-2; clone size: NA; V gene: TRBV27; D gene: TRBD1; CDR3 protein: CASSTLNKQGQGYTF; CDR3 DNA: TGTGCCAGCAGTACCCTCAATAAACAGGGACAGGGCTACACCTTC
J gene: TRBJ1-1; clone size: NA; V gene: TRBV10-3; D gene: NA; CDR3 protein: CAISEGQTNTEAFF; CDR3 DNA: TGTGCCATCAGTGAAGGACAGACCAACACTGAAGCTTTCTTT
J gene: TRBJ1-1; clone size: NA; V gene: TRBV14; D gene: NA; CDR3 protein: CASSQEYGGNTEAFF; CDR3 DNA: TGTGCCAGCAGCCAAGAGTACGGTGGGAACACTGAAGCTTTCTTT
J gene: TRBJ2-7; clone size: NA; V gene: TRBV7-2; D gene: TRBD1; CDR3 protein: CASSFWDRAYEQYF; CDR3 DNA: TGTGCCAGCAGCTTCTGGGACAGGGCCTACGAGCAGTACTTC
J gene: TRBJ2-7; clone size: NA; V gene: TRBV5-1; D gene: NA; CDR3 protein: CASSPRTDSYEQYF; CDR3 DNA: TGCGCCAGCAGCCCCAGGACAGACTCCTACGAGCAGTACTTC
J gene: TRBJ1-6; clone size: many; V gene: TRBV4-3; D gene: NA; CDR3 protein: CASSQYGDTDSPLHF; CDR3 DNA: TGCGCCAGCAGCCAATACGGGGACACGGATTCACCCCTCCACTTT
J gene: TRBJ2-2; clone size: NA; V gene: TRBV7-8; D gene: TRBD2; CDR3 protein: CASSLRGLAGGNTGELFF; CDR3 DNA: TGTGCCAGCAGCTTACGAGGACTAGCGGGAGGGAACACCGGGGAGCTGTTTTTT
J gene: TRBJ2-2; clone size: NA; V gene: TRBV2; D gene: NA; CDR3 protein: CASFREPNTGELFF; CDR3 DNA: TGTGCCAGCTTTCGGGAGCCGAACACCGGGGAGCTGTTTTTT
J gene: TRBJ2-7; clone size: NA; V gene: TRBV18; D gene: NA; CDR3 protein: CASSPGTDYEQYF; CDR3 DNA: TGTGCCAGCTCACCAGGCACAGACTACGAGCAGTACTTC
J gene: TRBJ2-3; clone size: NA; V gene: TRBV4-1; D gene: TRBD2; CDR3 protein: CASSQAVAGGLTGTDTQYF; CDR3 DNA: TGCGCCAGCAGCCAAGCAGTAGCGGGAGGCCTAACTGGTACAGATACGCAGTATTTT
J gene: TRBJ1-2; clone size: few; V gene: TRBV14; D gene: NA; CDR3 protein: CASSQLFYGYTF; CDR3 DNA: TGTGCCAGCAGCCAACTCTTCTATGGCTACACCTTC
J gene: TRBJ2-3; clone size: NA; V gene: TRBV7-3; D gene: NA; CDR3 protein: CASSLGRDTQYF; CDR3 DNA: TGTGCCAGCAGCTTGGGGAGAGATACGCAGTATTTT
J gene: TRBJ1-1; clone size: NA; V gene: TRBV7-2; D gene: NA; CDR3 protein: CASSLLRGQKAFF; CDR3 DNA: TGTGCCAGCAGCCTTCTCCGAGGACAGAAAGCTTTCTTT
J gene: TRBJ2-1; clone size: NA; V gene: TRBV7-2; D gene: TRBD2; CDR3 protein: CASSGLAGVNEQFF; CDR3 DNA: TGTGCCAGCAGCGGGCTAGCGGGGGTAAATGAGCAGTTCTTC
J gene: TRBJ1-1; clone size: NA; V gene: TRBV2; D gene: NA; CDR3 protein: CASSPLPERNTEAFF; CDR3 DNA: TGTGCCAGCAGTCCTCTTCCTGAGAGGAACACTGAAGCTTTCTTT
J gene: TRBJ1-2; clone size: NA; V gene: TRBV7-9; D gene: TRBD1; CDR3 protein: CASSVGTGASYGYTF; CDR3 DNA: TGTGCCAGCAGCGTTGGGACAGGGGCCAGCTATGGCTACACCTTC
J gene: TRBJ2-1; clone size: many; V gene: TRBV4-2; D gene: TRBD2; CDR3 protein: CASSQDLAGHNEQFF; CDR3 DNA: TGTGCCAGCAGCCAAGATTTAGCGGGACACAATGAGCAGTTCTTC
J gene: TRBJ2-3; clone size: NA; V gene: TRBV5-5; D gene: TRBD1; CDR3 protein: CASSIGTVTDTQYF; CDR3 DNA: TGTGCCAGCAGCATCGGGACAGTCACAGATACGCAGTATTTT
J gene: TRBJ2-7; clone size: NA; V gene: TRBV6-5; D gene: TRBD2; CDR3 protein: CASRSGRDEQYF; CDR3 DNA: TGTGCCAGCAGGAGCGGGAGGGACGAGCAGTACTTC
J gene: TRBJ2-7; clone size: NA; V gene: TRBV21-1; D gene: NA; CDR3 protein: CASSKGRGASGSEHEQYF; CDR3 DNA: TGTGCCAGCAGCAAAGGGAGGGGGGCTAGCGGGAGTGAGCACGAGCAGTACTTC
J gene: TRBJ2-3; clone size: NA; V gene: TRBV11-2; D gene: TRBD2; CDR3 protein: CASSRLAGMGDTQYF; CDR3 DNA: TGTGCCAGCAGCCGTCTAGCGGGGATGGGAGATACGCAGTATTTT
J gene: TRBJ2-4; clone size: NA; V gene: TRBV18; D gene: NA; CDR3 protein: CASSPPGASAGSKNIQYF; CDR3 DNA: TGTGCCAGCTCACCACCGGGAGCTAGCGCCGGATCCAAAAACATTCAGTACTTC
J gene: TRBJ2-3; clone size: NA; V gene: TRBV5-1; D gene: TRBD2; CDR3 protein: CASSLGASGGTDTQYF; CDR3 DNA: TGCGCCAGCAGCTTGGGAGCTAGCGGGGGTACAGATACGCAGTATTTT
J gene: TRBJ2-3; clone size: NA; V gene: TRBV4-2; D gene: NA; CDR3 protein: CASSPGRLTGAGDTQYF; CDR3 DNA: TGTGCCAGCAGCCCAGGGCGATTGACAGGCGCCGGAGATACGCAGTATTTT
J gene: TRBJ2-1; clone size: NA; V gene: TRBV11-2; D gene: TRBD2; CDR3 protein: CASSSGTSLGGEQFF; CDR3 DNA: TGTGCCAGCAGTTCCGGGACTAGCCTTGGGGGTGAGCAGTTCTTC
J gene: TRBJ2-1; clone size: NA; V gene: TRBV14; D gene: TRBD1; CDR3 protein: CASSQEGQWVSYNEQFF; CDR3 DNA: TGTGCCAGCAGCCAAGAGGGACAGTGGGTTTCCTACAATGAGCAGTTCTTC
J gene: TRBJ2-1; clone size: NA; V gene: TRBV6-1; D gene: NA; CDR3 protein: CASSEGFGEFYNEQFF; CDR3 DNA: TGTGCCAGCTCTGAAGGTTTCGGAGAATTCTACAATGAGCAGTTCTTC
J gene: TRBJ1-5; clone size: NA; V gene: TRBV19; D gene: TRBD1; CDR3 protein: CASSTQQGAGQPQHF; CDR3 DNA: TGTGCCAGTAGTACCCAACAGGGGGCAGGGCAGCCCCAGCATTTT
J gene: TRBJ1-5; clone size: NA; V gene: TRBV19; D gene: TRBD1; CDR3 protein: CASRATGDNQPQHF; CDR3 DNA: TGTGCCAGTAGGGCAACAGGGGACAATCAGCCCCAGCATTTT
J gene: TRBJ1-6; clone size: NA; V gene: TRBV5-1; D gene: NA; CDR3 protein: CASSASGGNSPLHF; CDR3 DNA: TGCGCCAGCAGCGCCTCCGGGGGTAATTCACCCCTCCACTTT
J gene: TRBJ2-2; clone size: NA; V gene: TRBV27; D gene: TRBD2; CDR3 protein: CASSFRGRDTGELFF; CDR3 DNA: TGTGCCAGCAGTTTCCGGGGGAGGGACACCGGGGAGCTGTTTTTT
J gene: TRBJ2-3; clone size: NA; V gene: TRBV5-1; D gene: TRBD1; CDR3 protein: CASSYPPGQGNTDTQYF; CDR3 DNA: TGCGCCAGCAGCTACCCGCCGGGACAGGGGAACACAGATACGCAGTATTTT
J gene: TRBJ1-6; clone size: NA; V gene: TRBV30; D gene: NA; CDR3 protein: CAWNENPNSPLHF; CDR3 DNA: TGTGCCTGGAATGAGAACCCTAATTCACCCCTCCACTTT
J gene: TRBJ2-3; clone size: NA; V gene: TRBV10-3; D gene: NA; CDR3 protein: CAISVTKSTDTQYF; CDR3 DNA: TGTGCCATCAGTGTCACAAAAAGCACAGATACGCAGTATTTT
J gene: TRBJ1-5; clone size: once; V gene: TRBV4-1; D gene: NA; CDR3 protein: CASSQDRSVGPQHF; CDR3 DNA: TGCGCCAGCAGCCAAGATAGATCGGTCGGGCCCCAGCATTTT
J gene: TRBJ1-1; clone size: NA; V gene: TRBV28; D gene: NA; CDR3 protein: CASSILQGSITEAFF; CDR3 DNA: TGTGCCAGCAGTATACTACAGGGTTCTATCACTGAAGCTTTCTTT
J gene: TRBJ1-4; clone size: NA; V gene: TRBV6-5; D gene: NA; CDR3 protein: CASSYSRGSLFF; CDR3 DNA: TGTGCCAGCAGTTACTCCCGAGGGTCCCTGTTTTTT
J gene: TRBJ1-3; clone size: NA; V gene: TRBV10-3; D gene: TRBD1; CDR3 protein: CAISGQGSTGNTIYF; CDR3 DNA: TGTGCCATCAGTGGACAGGGTTCAACTGGAAACACCATATATTTT
J gene: TRBJ2-3; clone size: NA; V gene: TRBV6-5; D gene: NA; CDR3 protein: CASSYNPRSGDTQYF; CDR3 DNA: TGTGCCAGCAGTTACAATCCCCGATCAGGAGATACGCAGTATTTT
J gene: TRBJ2-7; clone size: NA; V gene: TRBV24-1; D gene: NA; CDR3 protein: CATSVAGSYEQYF; CDR3 DNA: TGTGCCACCAGTGTGGCGGGATCCTACGAGCAGTACTTC
J gene: TRBJ2-3; clone size: once; V gene: TRBV3-1/TRBV3-2; D gene: TRBD1; CDR3 protein: CASSSIGQGTDTQYF; CDR3 DNA: TGTGCCAGCAGCTCCATAGGACAGGGCACAGATACGCAGTATTTT
J gene: TRBJ2-1; clone size: NA; V gene: TRBV28; D gene: NA; CDR3 protein: CASSPLYNEQFF; CDR3 DNA: TGTGCCAGCAGCCCCCTCTACAATGAGCAGTTCTTC
J gene: TRBJ1-6; clone size: few; V gene: TRBV5-6; D gene: NA; CDR3 protein: CASSWGTGFNSPLHF; CDR3 DNA: TGTGCCAGCAGCTGGGGTACAGGGTTTAATTCACCCCTCCACTTT
J gene: TRBJ1-4; clone size: few; V gene: TRBV25-1; D gene: NA; CDR3 protein: CASSERASVDEKLFF; CDR3 DNA: TGTGCCAGCAGTGAACGAGCTTCGGTGGATGAAAAACTGTTTTTT
J gene: TRBJ2-1; clone size: NA; V gene: TRBV4-2; D gene: NA; CDR3 protein: CASSQAHLSSYNEQFF; CDR3 DNA: TGTGCCAGCAGCCAAGCCCACCTGAGCTCCTACAATGAGCAGTTCTTC